The rows below give T cell receptor beta chains drawn from one sample of a study of blood T cell repertoires in COVID-19. Sequencing used immunoSEQ multiplex PCR; TCRdb keeps in-frame clones, though not all of them. The data contain 64,000 or so clones, around 86% of them singletons. Specimen: peripheral blood. These receptors were collected from a man in his forties with acute or convalescent COVID-19. CDR3s include the opening cysteine and the closing phenylalanine or tryptophan. The D gene is left open where the match is weak. Clone size is not always given. Where it is, it says once, few, many or a class for expanded clones.

TGCGCCAGCAGCCCCCCAGGAGGGCAGAACTATGGCTACACCTTC CASSPPGGQNYGYTF few TRBV4-1 . TRBJ1-2
TGTGCCACCAGTGCCTCCCCCGGGACAGGCTCCTACGAGCAGTACTTC CATSASPGTGSYEQYF . TRBV24-1 TRBD1 TRBJ2-7
TGCGCCAGCAGCTTAGACAGGTATTCCGTCGAGCAGTACTTC CASSLDRYSVEQYF . TRBV5-1 . TRBJ2-7
TGCGCCAGCAGCCAAGATCTGCATCTAGCGGGGAAAGATACGCAGTATTTT CASSQDLHLAGKDTQYF . TRBV4-1 TRBD2 TRBJ2-3
TGTGCCAGCAGCCACTTTACAGCAGCTGGAAACACCATATATTTT CASSHFTAAGNTIYF . TRBV3-1/TRBV3-2 . TRBJ1-3
TGTGCTAGTGGTCCAGGGGACGGACAAGAGACCCAGTACTTC CASGPGDGQETQYF . TRBV12-5 . TRBJ2-5
TGTGCCACCAGTGACCCGACAGGGTCGCCTTCTGAAGCTTTCTTT CATSDPTGSPSEAFF . TRBV24-1 TRBD1 TRBJ1-1
TGCGCCAGCAGCTTGAGGGACAGCCGGAACACTGAAGCTTTCTTT CASSLRDSRNTEAFF . TRBV5-1 TRBD1 TRBJ1-1
TGTGCCAGCGCTGGACAGATTAATTCACCCCTCCACTTT CASAGQINSPLHF . TRBV14 . TRBJ1-6
TGTGCCAGCAGCCCGGGACAGCAAAGCACAGATACGCAGTATTTT CASSPGQQSTDTQYF . TRBV7-9 TRBD1 TRBJ2-3
TGTGCCAGCTCGACCGGGACTAGCGGTCTCGTGGCGGAGACCCAGTACTTC CASSTGTSGLVAETQYF . TRBV2 TRBD2 TRBJ2-5
TGTGCCAGCAGTTATGAGGCGGGGTCCTACGAGCAGTACTTC CASSYEAGSYEQYF . TRBV6-5 . TRBJ2-7
TGTGCCAGCAGCTTGGCCGGGACAGGGTCATATTATGGCTACACCTTC CASSLAGTGSYYGYTF . TRBV5-5 TRBD1 TRBJ1-2
TGTGCCAGCGCAGGGAATAATGAAAAACTGTTTTTT CASAGNNEKLFF . TRBV7-9 . TRBJ1-4
TGTGCCAGCTCACCAAACCCTGGGGCCCCCCTCCACTTT CASSPNPGAPLHF . TRBV18 . TRBJ1-6
TGTGCCAGCAGCTTGAAGGAGGGCGGGGAGCTGTTTTTT CASSLKEGGELFF . TRBV5-4 . TRBJ2-2
TGTGCCAGCAGCTTGGGGCCGGGAGCAACTAATGAAAAACTGTTTTTT CASSLGPGATNEKLFF many TRBV5-6 . TRBJ1-4
TGTGCCAGCAGCACTTATTATCGTCCTCTCGGCCAAGAGACCCAGTACTTC CASSTYYRPLGQETQYF . TRBV5-6 . TRBJ2-5
TGTGCCAGCAGCGTACTCGCGGGGGGCGCCTACAATGAGCAGTTCTTC CASSVLAGGAYNEQFF few TRBV9 TRBD2 TRBJ2-1
TGTGCCAGCTCCACAGGGTCCAAGCCCCAGCATTTT CASSTGSKPQHF . TRBV7-8 . TRBJ1-5
TGTGCCAGCAGTTACACCCGGGAGGCCGAAGCTTTCTTT CASSYTREAEAFF . TRBV2 . TRBJ1-1
TGTGCCAGCAGCTTAGGAGGCAGGGGGTACCAAGAGACCCAGTACTTC CASSLGGRGYQETQYF . TRBV11-2 TRBD1 TRBJ2-5
TGTGCCACCAGTGACGAGGCCTCGACCGGCTTCGGAACTTATGGCTACACCTTC CATSDEASTGFGTYGYTF . TRBV24-1 . TRBJ1-2
TGTGCCAGCAGCGTAGACCCCGGGTCCCAAGAGACCCAGTACTTC CASSVDPGSQETQYF . TRBV9 . TRBJ2-5
TGTGCCAGTGGACAGTATAATTCACCCCTCCACTTT CASGQYNSPLHF once TRBV27 . TRBJ1-6
TGCGCCAGCAGCCCTACCTGGGGACAGTGGGACGAGCAGTACTTC CASSPTWGQWDEQYF . TRBV4-1 TRBD1 TRBJ2-7
TGTGCCAGCAGTGAAACAGGGCACAATCAGCCCCAGCATTTT CASSETGHNQPQHF . TRBV6-1 . TRBJ1-5
TGTGCCAGTAGCACGCGGGGGGCTAACAATGAGCAGTTCTTC CASSTRGANNEQFF once TRBV19 TRBD2 TRBJ2-1
TGTGCCAGCAGCTTAAATGACAAGAACACTGAAGCTTTCTTT CASSLNDKNTEAFF . TRBV7-9 . TRBJ1-1
TGTGCCAGCAGCACAGAACCCACAGATACGCAGTATTTT CASSTEPTDTQYF . TRBV7-6 . TRBJ2-3
TGTGCCAGCAGCGTAGGCCCAGATCGAGAGACCCAGTACTTC CASSVGPDRETQYF . TRBV9 . TRBJ2-5
TGTGCCAGCAGTTTTTCGGGGAACGGCGGTACTGAAGCTTTCTTT CASSFSGNGGTEAFF once TRBV28 . TRBJ1-1
TGTGCCACCAGTGAAACAGGTGGTCGTGAAGCAGATACGCAGTATTTT CATSETGGREADTQYF . TRBV24-1 . TRBJ2-3
TGTGCCACCACGGGGACAGGGCGACCAAAACTGTTTTTT CATTGTGRPKLFF . TRBV6-5 TRBD1 TRBJ1-4
TGTGCCAGCAGTGACATCGACCAGGCTGGAGGCTACACCTTC CASSDIDQAGGYTF once TRBV2 . TRBJ1-2
TGTGCCAGCAGCCAGTCCCTAGGAGATACGCAGTATTTT CASSQSLGDTQYF . TRBV5-4 . TRBJ2-3
TGTGCCAGCGGTGGACTCCCCCAGGATACGCAGTATTTT CASGGLPQDTQYF . TRBV2 . TRBJ2-3
TGTGCCTGGAGTAGGGGGTTATCTTTGAACACTGAAGCTTTCTTT CAWSRGLSLNTEAFF . TRBV30 . TRBJ1-1
TGCGCCAGCAGCCAAGAGACTCAAGGTGCTGGGGCCAACGTCCTGACTTTC CASSQETQGAGANVLTF . TRBV4-1 . TRBJ2-6
TGCGCCAGCAGTGAGGGGACAGATTGGAACACTGAAGCTTTCTTT CASSEGTDWNTEAFF . TRBV10-2 TRBD1 TRBJ1-1
TGCGCCAGCAGCCCCTATGGACAGGGGGCAGCTAGCGGGGAGCTGTTTTTT CASSPYGQGAASGELFF . TRBV4-1 TRBD1 TRBJ2-2
TGTGCCAGCAGTTTCCAGGGGATGAGCAATCAGCCCCAGCATTTT CASSFQGMSNQPQHF . TRBV28 . TRBJ1-5
TGTGCCAGCAAGATAGTGGGACGAGCGGGGGGGACCGGGGAGCTGTTTTTT CASKIVGRAGGTGELFF . TRBV27 TRBD2 TRBJ2-2